A single sample is the source of the 8 T cell receptor beta chains below, sequenced in a study of T cell repertoires in cytomegalovirus infection. MiXCR, applied by TCRdb to the reads, yields one record per CDR3 protein. The table lists about 230,000 distinct CDR3 sequences, 20% to 25% of them singletons. The material sequenced was CD8+ T cells from PBMCs. These receptor sequences come from a human donor in good health (CMV status not recorded). Some clones in this sample may be carry-over from other donors' samples.

This clonotype was counted between two and nine times. The chain has TRBV20-1 and TRBJ1-5, with D tentatively TRBD1 (5 bases). This CDR3 is built from 16 residues. The germline gives CDR1 DFQATT, CDR2 SNEGSKA (reference sequence). V lost 6 bases to trimming and J lost 5 bases, with 23 bases between them. The CDR3 sequence is CSAGPKGSDFYQPQHF. For the CDR3, the DNA is TGCAGTGCGGGACCGAAAGGGTCCGACTTTTATCAGCCCCAGCATTTT.

Many counts were recorded for this clonotype. The genes are TRBV14 and TRBJ1-1; perhaps TRBD1 as D (5 bases). CDR3 length equals 15 residues. Per germline, CDR1 SGHDN and CDR2 FVKESK. With 0 bases removed from V and 5 bases from J, the gap between germline ends came to 13 bases. As DNA, the CDR3 is TGTGCCAGCAGCCAAGACTCCGGGGGATATACTGAAGCTTTCTTT. Protein: CASSQDSGGYTEAFF.

This clonotype was seen at least ten times. The chain uses TRBV29-1 and TRBJ1-1; tentatively, D is TRBD1 (5 bases). Trimming pared 7 bases from V and 1 base from J, leaving 16 bases between. The V gene's germline CDR1 is SQVTM and CDR2 ANQGSEA. This CDR3 is built from 14 residues. This CDR3 reads CSARDWLGNTEAFF. The DNA for the CDR3 is TGCAGCGCTAGGGACTGGCTCGGGAACACTGAAGCTTTCTTT.

V and J are TRBV5-5 and TRBJ1-4, with TRBD1 matching 9 bases. The length of the CDR3 is 20 residues. Losses at the gene ends were 2 bases for V and 0 bases for J; bases not matched to a gene: 14. Germline CDR1 SGHKS, CDR2 YYEKEE (reference sequence). The CDR3 spells CASSFGTGTHFLATNEKLFF. The CDR3 region has the DNA TGTGCCAGCAGCTTCGGGACAGGGACCCATTTCCTTGCAACTAATGAAAAACTGTTTTTT.

This rearrangement joins TRBV30 to TRBJ2-2; D uncertain. With 2 bases removed from V and 4 bases from J, the gap between germline ends came to 11 bases. The CDR3 extends over 14 amino acids. Germline V gene lookup returns CDR1 GTSNPN and CDR2 SVGIG (reference sequence). The CDR3 DNA follows: TGTGCCTGGAGTAAGGACGTGGGCACCGGGGAGCTGTTTTTT. Translation: CAWSKDVGTGELFF.

For this clonotype: Relative to the germline gene, one junction end is altered; a read error may explain this. This chain joins TRBV6-1 and TRBJ2-3; D is possibly TRBD1 (5 bases). The CDR3 covers 15 residues. Germline V gene sequence: CDR1 MNHNS, CDR2 SASEGT. The CDR3 coding sequence is TGTGCCAGCAGTGAACGGCGGTGGGGCACAGATATGCAGTATTTT. Protein sequence: CASSERRWGTDMQYF.

The chain carries TRBV7-6 and TRBJ1-4; D perhaps matches TRBD1 (5 bases). V shed 8 bases and J shed 7 bases, with 14 bases lying between them. This CDR3 has 13 residues. Germline V gene data show CDR1 as SGHVS and CDR2 as FNYEAQ. The CDR3 DNA sequence: TGTGCCAGCCATAGGGGTGGCAGTGAAAAACTGTTTTTT. Encoded protein: CASHRGGSEKLFF.

This chain uses TRBV5-6 with TRBJ2-1, with TRBD2 matching 8 bases. The CDR3 runs to 19 residues. Germline lookup yields CDR1 SGHDT and CDR2 YYEEEE. V lost 0 bases and J lost 7; bases outside the gene matches: 18. The CDR3 bases are TGTGCCAGCAGCTTGGGGGGCTTGGGCGGGGGGCTTGGGGGAAATGAGCAGTTCTTC. It codes for CASSLGGLGGGLGGNEQFF.